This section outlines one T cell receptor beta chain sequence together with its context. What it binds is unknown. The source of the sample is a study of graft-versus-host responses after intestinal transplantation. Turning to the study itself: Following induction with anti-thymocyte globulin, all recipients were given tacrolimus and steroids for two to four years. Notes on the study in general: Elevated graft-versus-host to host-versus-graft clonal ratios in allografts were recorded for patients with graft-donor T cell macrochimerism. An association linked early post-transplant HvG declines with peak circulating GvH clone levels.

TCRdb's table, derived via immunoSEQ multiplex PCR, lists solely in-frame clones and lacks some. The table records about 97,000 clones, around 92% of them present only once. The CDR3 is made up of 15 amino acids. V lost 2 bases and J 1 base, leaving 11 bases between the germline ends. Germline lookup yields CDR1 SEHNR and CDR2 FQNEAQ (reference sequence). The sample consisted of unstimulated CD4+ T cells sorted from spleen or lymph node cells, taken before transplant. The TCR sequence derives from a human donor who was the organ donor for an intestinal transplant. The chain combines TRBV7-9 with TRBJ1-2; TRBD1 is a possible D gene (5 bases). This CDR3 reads CASSLSGGDNYGYTF. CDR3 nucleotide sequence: TGTGCCAGCAGCTTATCGGGGGGGGATAACTATGGCTACACCTTC.